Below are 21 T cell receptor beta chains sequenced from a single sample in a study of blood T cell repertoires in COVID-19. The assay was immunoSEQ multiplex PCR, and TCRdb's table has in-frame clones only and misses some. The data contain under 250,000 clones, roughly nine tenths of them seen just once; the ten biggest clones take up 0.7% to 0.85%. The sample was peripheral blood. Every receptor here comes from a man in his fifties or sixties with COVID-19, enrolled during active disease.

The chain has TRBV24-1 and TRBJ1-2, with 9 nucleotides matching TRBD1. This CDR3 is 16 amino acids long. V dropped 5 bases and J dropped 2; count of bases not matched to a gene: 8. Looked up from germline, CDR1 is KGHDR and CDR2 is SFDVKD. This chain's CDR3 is CATSGISGQGNYGYTF. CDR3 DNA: TGTGCCACCAGTGGAATATCGGGACAGGGAAACTATGGCTACACCTTC.

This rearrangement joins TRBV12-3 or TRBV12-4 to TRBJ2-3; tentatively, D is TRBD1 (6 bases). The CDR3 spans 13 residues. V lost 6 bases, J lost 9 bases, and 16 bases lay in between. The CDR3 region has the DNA TGTGCCAGCAGGGTGGGGGCGGCGGAGACGCAGTATTTT. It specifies CASRVGAAETQYF.

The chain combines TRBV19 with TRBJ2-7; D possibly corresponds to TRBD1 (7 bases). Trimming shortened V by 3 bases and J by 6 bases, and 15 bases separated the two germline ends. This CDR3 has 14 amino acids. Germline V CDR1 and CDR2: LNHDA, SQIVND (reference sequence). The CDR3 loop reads CASSITSGGSEQYF. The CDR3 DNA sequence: TGTGCCAGTAGTATTACGTCAGGGGGGTCCGAGCAGTACTTC.

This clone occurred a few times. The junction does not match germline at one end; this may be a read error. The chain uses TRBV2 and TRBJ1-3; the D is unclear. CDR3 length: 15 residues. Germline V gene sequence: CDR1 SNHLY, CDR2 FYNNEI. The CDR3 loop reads CASREDGPAGNTIYF. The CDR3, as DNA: TGTGCCAGCAGGGAAGATGGCCCTGCTGGAAACACCATATATTTT.

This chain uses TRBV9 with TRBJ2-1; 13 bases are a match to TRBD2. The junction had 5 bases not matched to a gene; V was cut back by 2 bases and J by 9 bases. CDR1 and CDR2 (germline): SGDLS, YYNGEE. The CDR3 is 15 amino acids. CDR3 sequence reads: CASSVGTSGIREQFF. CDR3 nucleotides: TGTGCCAGCAGCGTCGGGACTAGCGGGATCCGTGAGCAGTTCTTC.

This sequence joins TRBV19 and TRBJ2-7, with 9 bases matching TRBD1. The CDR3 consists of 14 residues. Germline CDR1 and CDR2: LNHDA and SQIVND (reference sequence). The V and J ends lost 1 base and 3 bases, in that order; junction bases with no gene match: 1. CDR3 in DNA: TGTGCCAGTAGTATAGGACAGGGGGACTACGAGCAGTACTTC. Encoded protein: CASSIGQGDYEQYF.

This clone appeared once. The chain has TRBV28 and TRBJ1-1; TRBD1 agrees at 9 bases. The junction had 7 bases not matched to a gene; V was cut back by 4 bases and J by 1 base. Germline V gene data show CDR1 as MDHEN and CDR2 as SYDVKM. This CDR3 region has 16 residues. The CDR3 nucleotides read TGTGCCAGCAGTTCACGGACAGGGGAGAGGAACACTGAAGCTTTCTTT. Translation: CASSSRTGERNTEAFF.

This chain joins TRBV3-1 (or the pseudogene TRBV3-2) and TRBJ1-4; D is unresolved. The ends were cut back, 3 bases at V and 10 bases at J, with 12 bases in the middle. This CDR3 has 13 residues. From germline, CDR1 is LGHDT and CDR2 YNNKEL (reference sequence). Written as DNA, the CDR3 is TGTGCCAGCAGCCATCAATCTGTCAGAAAACTGTTTTTT. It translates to CASSHQSVRKLFF.

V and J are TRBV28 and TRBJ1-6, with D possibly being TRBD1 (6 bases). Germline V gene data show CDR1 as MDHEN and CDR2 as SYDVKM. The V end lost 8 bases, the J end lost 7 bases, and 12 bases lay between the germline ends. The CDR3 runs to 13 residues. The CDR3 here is CASFRDTNSPLHF. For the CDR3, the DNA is TGTGCCAGCTTCAGGGACACCAATTCACCCCTCCACTTT.

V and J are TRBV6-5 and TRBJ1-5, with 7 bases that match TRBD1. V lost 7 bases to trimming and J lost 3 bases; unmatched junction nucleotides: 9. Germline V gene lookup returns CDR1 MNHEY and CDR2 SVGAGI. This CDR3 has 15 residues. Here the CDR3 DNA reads TGTGCCAGCAAAGGGGGCGAGGGGCACAATCAGCCCCAGCATTTT. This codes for CASKGGEGHNQPQHF.

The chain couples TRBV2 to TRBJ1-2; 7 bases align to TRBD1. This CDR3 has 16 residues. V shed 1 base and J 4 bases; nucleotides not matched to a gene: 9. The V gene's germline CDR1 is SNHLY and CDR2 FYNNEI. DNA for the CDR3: TGTGCCAGCAGTGAAGGGAGACAGGGAATCGGCTATGGCTACACCTTC. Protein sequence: CASSEGRQGIGYGYTF.

CDR3 coding DNA: TGTGCCAGCAGCTACGGACAAAGCACAGATACGCAGTATTTT. Amino acid sequence: CASSYGQSTDTQYF. The rearrangement joins TRBV7-2 to TRBJ2-3; D is perhaps TRBD1 (5 bases). Germline V gene sequence: CDR1 SGHTA, CDR2 FQGNSA. The CDR3 is 14 residues long. Trimming removed 4 bases from V and 0 bases from J, with 8 bases in between.

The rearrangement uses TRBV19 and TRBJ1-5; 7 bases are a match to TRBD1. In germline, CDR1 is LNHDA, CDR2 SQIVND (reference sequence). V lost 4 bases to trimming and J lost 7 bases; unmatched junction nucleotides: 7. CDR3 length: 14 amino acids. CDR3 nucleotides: TGTGCCAGTAGTACGGACAGGTCGGGGCAGCCCCAGCATTTT. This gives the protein CASSTDRSGQPQHF.

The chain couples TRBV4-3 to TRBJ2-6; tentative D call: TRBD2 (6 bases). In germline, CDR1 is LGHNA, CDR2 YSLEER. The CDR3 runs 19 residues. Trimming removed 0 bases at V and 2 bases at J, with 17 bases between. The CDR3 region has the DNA TGCGCCAGCAGCCAAGAACGGGGCGCGGGATACCCTGGGGCCAACGTCCTGACTTTC. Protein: CASSQERGAGYPGANVLTF.

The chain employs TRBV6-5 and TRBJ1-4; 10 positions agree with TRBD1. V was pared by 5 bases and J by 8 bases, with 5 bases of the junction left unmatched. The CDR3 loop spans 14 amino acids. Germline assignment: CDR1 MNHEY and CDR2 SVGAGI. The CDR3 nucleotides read TGTGCCAGCAGTACTCCGGACAGGGGGGAAAAACTGTTTTTT. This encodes CASSTPDRGEKLFF.

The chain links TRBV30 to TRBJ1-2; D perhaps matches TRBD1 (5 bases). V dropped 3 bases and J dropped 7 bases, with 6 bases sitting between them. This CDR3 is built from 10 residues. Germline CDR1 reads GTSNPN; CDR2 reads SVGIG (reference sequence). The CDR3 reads CAWRGGGYTF. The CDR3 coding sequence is TGTGCCTGGAGGGGGGGTGGCTACACCTTC. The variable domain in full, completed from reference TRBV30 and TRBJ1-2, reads SQTIHQWPATLVQPVGSPLSLECTVEGTSNPNLYWYRQAAGRGLQLLFYSVGIGQISSEVPQNLSASRPQDRQFILSSKKLLLSDSGFYLCAWRGGGYTFGSGTRLTVV.

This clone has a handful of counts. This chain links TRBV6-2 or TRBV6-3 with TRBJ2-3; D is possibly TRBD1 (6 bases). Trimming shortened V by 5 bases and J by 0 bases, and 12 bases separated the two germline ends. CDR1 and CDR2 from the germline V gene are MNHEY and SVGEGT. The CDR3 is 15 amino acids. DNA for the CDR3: TGTGCCAGCAGTGACACACAGGGAAGCACAGATACGCAGTATTTT. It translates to CASSDTQGSTDTQYF.

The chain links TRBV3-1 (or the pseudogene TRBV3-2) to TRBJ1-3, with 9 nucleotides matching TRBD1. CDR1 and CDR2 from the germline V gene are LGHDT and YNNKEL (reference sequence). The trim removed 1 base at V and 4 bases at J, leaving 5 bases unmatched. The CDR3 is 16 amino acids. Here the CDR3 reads CASSQGTGAKGNTIYF. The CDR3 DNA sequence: TGTGCCAGCAGCCAAGGGACAGGGGCTAAGGGAAACACCATATATTTT.

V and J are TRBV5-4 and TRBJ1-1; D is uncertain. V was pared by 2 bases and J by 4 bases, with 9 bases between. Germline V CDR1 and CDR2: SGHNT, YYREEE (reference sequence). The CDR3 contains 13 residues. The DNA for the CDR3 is TGTGCCAGCAGCTTTAGCGGTGGCACTGAAGCTTTCTTT. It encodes CASSFSGGTEAFF.

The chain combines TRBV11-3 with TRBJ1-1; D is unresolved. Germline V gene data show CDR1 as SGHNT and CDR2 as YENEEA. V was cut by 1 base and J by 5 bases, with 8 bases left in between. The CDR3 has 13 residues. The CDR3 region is CASSLAHGTEAFF. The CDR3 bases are TGTGCCAGCAGCTTAGCCCACGGGACTGAAGCTTTCTTT.

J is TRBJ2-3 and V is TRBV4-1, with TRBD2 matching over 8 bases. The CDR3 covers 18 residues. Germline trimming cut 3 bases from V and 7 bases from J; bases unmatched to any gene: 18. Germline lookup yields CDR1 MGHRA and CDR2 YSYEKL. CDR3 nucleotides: TGCGCCAGCAGCCAGGCGTACGGGGGGGGACACCCCACGCATACGCAGTATTTT. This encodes CASSQAYGGGHPTHTQYF.